This passage covers 25 T cell receptor beta chains from one sample sequenced in a study of shared clonotypes between healthy human individuals. Data came from immunoSEQ multiplex PCR; TCRdb stores just in-frame clones and leaves some out. Here the sample spans roughly 700,000 clones, less than 95% being singletons. Specimen: memory CD8+ T cells from PBMCs. Subset: CD45RO+ cells pooled with CCR7-negative TemRA cells. These receptors were taken from a man between 18 and 35 years old in good health. Some clones in this sample may be carry-over from other donors' samples.

V usage is TRBV13 and J usage is TRBJ2-1; unclear D gene. The V and J ends lost 5 bases and 9 bases respectively, with 14 bases between them. The CDR3 extends over 13 amino acids. Germline assignment: CDR1 PRHDT and CDR2 FYEKMQ (reference sequence). The CDR3 DNA reads as TGTGCCAGCAGCGTTATCGACTGGGCTGAGCAGTTCTTC. Its translation is CASSVIDWAEQFF.

V usage is TRBV7-9 and J usage is TRBJ2-1, with D uncertain. CDR1 and CDR2 (germline): SEHNR, FQNEAQ (reference sequence). Deletions cut 8 bases from V and 8 bases from J, with 19 bases between. The CDR3 is 14 residues long. The chain's CDR3 is CASSHEYSQDEQFF. As DNA, the CDR3 is TGTGCCAGCTCACACGAATACAGTCAGGATGAGCAGTTCTTC.

The chain links TRBV18 to TRBJ2-1; 7 bases align to TRBD2. The CDR3 is 15 amino acids. The junction had 8 bases not matched to a gene; V was cut back by 5 bases and J by 4 bases. Germline V gene lookup returns CDR1 KGHSH and CDR2 LQKENI. CDR3 DNA sequence: TGTGCCAGCTCAACGGGGGGTAGCGGGTACAATGAGCAGTTCTTC. This encodes CASSTGGSGYNEQFF.

The sample holds one count of this clone. The V call is TRBV7-9, the J call TRBJ2-5; D is unresolved. Germline CDR1 is SEHNR and CDR2 is FQNEAQ (reference sequence). The CDR3 is 18 residues long. Trimming stripped 3 bases from V and 5 bases from J, with 25 bases between. The chain's CDR3 is CASSLKYVTAGPSETQYF. The CDR3 nucleotides are TGTGCCAGCAGCTTGAAGTACGTCACTGCTGGTCCCTCCGAGACCCAGTACTTC.

The rearrangement links TRBV2 to TRBJ1-3; 10 positions match TRBD1. This CDR3 has 16 amino acids. Germline trimming cut 6 bases from V and 4 bases from J; bases unmatched to any gene: 9. Germline assignment: CDR1 SNHLY and CDR2 FYNNEI. In DNA form, the CDR3 reads TGTGCCAGCAGGACCCGACAGGGGGCGGGAGGAAACACCATATATTTT. It yields the protein CASRTRQGAGGNTIYF. Looking up the rest from reference TRBV2 and TRBJ1-3 gives the full variable domain: EPEVTQTPSHQVTQMGQEVILRCVPISNHLYFYWYRQILGQKVEFLVSFYNNEISEKSEIFDDQFSVERPDGSNFTLKIRSTKLEDSAMYFCASRTRQGAGGNTIYFGEGSWLTVV.

Concerning this clone: Other DNA sequences in this specimen translate into the identical CDR3. This chain joins TRBV7-9 and TRBJ2-1; D is unclear. V was clipped by 1 base and J by 4 bases, with 5 bases between them. The CDR3 runs 13 residues. CDR1 SEHNR and CDR2 FQNEAQ come from the germline V gene (reference sequence). The CDR3 bases are TGTGCCAGCAGCTTAGGGCAGTACAATGAGCAGTTCTTC. As protein: CASSLGQYNEQFF. Supplemented by reference TRBV7-9 and TRBJ2-1, the full variable domain reads DTGVSQNPRHKITKRGQNVTFRCDPISEHNRLYWYRQTLGQGPEFLTYFQNEAQLEKSRLLSDRFSAERPKGSFSTLEIQRTEQGDSAMYLCASSLGQYNEQFFGPGTRLTVL.

The chain recombines TRBV6-7 with TRBJ2-1; D unresolved. TRBV6-7 is labeled an ORF, and its function is uncertain. V dropped 2 bases and J dropped 9 bases, with 8 bases sitting between them. The CDR3 totals 12 residues. Here the CDR3 DNA reads TGTGCCAGCAGTTACCGGTCTTGTGAGCAGTTCTTC. Translation gives CASSYRSCEQFF.

The gene calls are TRBV9 and TRBJ2-3; D perhaps matches TRBD1 (5 bases). Germline CDR1 is SGDLS and CDR2 is YYNGEE. Trimming left V 4 bases short and J 2 bases short, with 8 bases between. The CDR3 has 13 residues. The DNA for the CDR3 is TGTGCCAGCAGCAAAGGGGCCACAGATACGCAGTATTTT. It encodes CASSKGATDTQYF.

In this sample, this clone turned up a few times. The genes are TRBV6-5 and TRBJ1-1; D remains ambiguous. Per the germline V gene, CDR1 is MNHEY and CDR2 is SVGAGI. Trimming removed 5 bases at V and 1 base at J, with 5 bases between. The CDR3 is 12 residues long. CDR3 loop: CASSTQNTEAFF. DNA of the CDR3: TGTGCCAGCAGTACCCAGAACACTGAAGCTTTCTTT.

The chain combines TRBV6-5 with TRBJ1-1, with 7 positions matching TRBD1. Germline-derived CDR1 and CDR2 are MNHEY and SVGAGI. The CDR3 has 13 residues. With 5 bases clipped from V and 3 bases from J, the junction kept 3 bases outside the gene matches. The CDR3 sequence: CASSEGGHTEAFF. The CDR3, as DNA: TGTGCCAGCAGTGAAGGGGGCCACACTGAAGCTTTCTTT.

This clone has more than one count but fewer than ten. The V and J genes are TRBV7-9 and TRBJ1-3; D perhaps matches TRBD1 (6 bases). Germline CDR1 and CDR2: SEHNR and FQNEAQ (reference sequence). The CDR3 has 18 amino acids. With 6 bases removed from V and 3 bases from J, the gap between germline ends came to 24 bases. The CDR3 DNA reads as TGTGCCAGCAGATGGAACCGACAGGCGCAATCCGATGGAAACACCATATATTTT. It is translated as CASRWNRQAQSDGNTIYF. Using reference TRBV7-9 and TRBJ1-3 for the parts outside the CDR3, the full variable domain is DTGVSQNPRHKITKRGQNVTFRCDPISEHNRLYWYRQTLGQGPEFLTYFQNEAQLEKSRLLSDRFSAERPKGSFSTLEIQRTEQGDSAMYLCASRWNRQAQSDGNTIYFGEGSWLTVV.

This rearrangement joins TRBV27 to TRBJ1-4; TRBD1 matches at 8 bases. V shed 2 bases and J 5 bases; nucleotides not matched to a gene: 1. The CDR3 is 14 amino acids. CDR1 MNHEY and CDR2 SMNVEV come from the germline V gene (reference sequence). CDR3 DNA sequence: TGTGCCAGCAGTTTACAGGGGGCAAATGAAAAACTGTTTTTT. Its protein product is CASSLQGANEKLFF.

V gene TRBV6-5 combines with J gene TRBJ2-2; no reliable D call. Trimming cost V 5 bases and J 5 bases, with 12 bases left between them. CDR1 and CDR2 from the germline V gene are MNHEY and SVGAGI. The CDR3 has 14 amino acids. DNA of the CDR3: TGTGCCAGCAGTCCACTTGTGGAGACCGGGGAGCTGTTTTTT. Residues: CASSPLVETGELFF.

This sequence joins TRBV11-2 and TRBJ2-7; no definite D call. The CDR3 contains 13 residues. Trimming removed 1 base from V and 5 bases from J, with 9 bases in between. The germline V gene has CDR1 SGHAT and CDR2 FQNNGV. CDR3 sequence (DNA): TGTGCCAGCAGCTTAGCGGTATGGGACGAGCAGTACTTC. As protein: CASSLAVWDEQYF. The full variable domain, with the rest looked up from reference TRBV11-2 and TRBJ2-7, is EAGVAQSPRYKIIEKRQSVAFWCNPISGHATLYWYQQILGQGPKLLIQFQNNGVVDDSQLPKDRFSAERLKGVDSTLKIQPAKLEDSAVYLCASSLAVWDEQYFGPGTRLTVT.

This clone has only one observation. The gene calls are TRBV25-1 and TRBJ2-7, with D possibly being TRBD1 (7 bases). CDR1 is MGHDK, CDR2 SYGVNS, per germline. The CDR3 is made up of 14 amino acids. Trimming took off 6 bases at V and 4 bases at J, with 16 bases between the two ends. This chain's CDR3 is CASSTGDSGYEQYF. For the CDR3, the DNA is TGTGCCAGCAGCACCGGGGACAGCGGGTACGAGCAGTACTTC.

This clone appeared a single time. The V and J genes are TRBV5-6 and TRBJ1-1; D is perhaps TRBD1 (6 bases). CDR1 and CDR2 (germline): SGHDT, YYEEEE. The CDR3 length is 18 residues. Trimming shortened V by 2 bases and J by 0 bases, and 20 bases separated the two germline ends. The CDR3 loop is CASSLFRGVRDMNTEAFF. The CDR3 nucleotides are TGTGCCAGCAGCTTATTTCGGGGGGTACGGGACATGAACACTGAAGCTTTCTTT.

This clone was counted at least ten times. V is TRBV2 and J is TRBJ2-7; TRBD1 might be the D (6 bases). This CDR3 has 15 amino acids. V was cut by 4 bases and J by 2 bases, with 15 bases left in between. Germline values: CDR1 SNHLY, CDR2 FYNNEI. CDR3 in amino acids: CASSGGHRRTYEQYF. Written as DNA, the CDR3 is TGTGCCAGCAGTGGGGGACACCGACGGACCTACGAGCAGTACTTC.

The V gene is TRBV27, the J gene TRBJ2-7; 9 bases align to TRBD1. CDR3 size: 15 residues. CDR1 and CDR2 from the germline V gene are MNHEY and SMNVEV (reference sequence). The V and J ends lost 5 bases and 2 bases, in that order; junction bases with no gene match: 7. CDR3 DNA: TGTGCCAGCAGTAAGGACAGGGGTCCCACCTACGAGCAGTACTTC. It yields the protein CASSKDRGPTYEQYF.

The chain couples TRBV6-1 to TRBJ1-2; tentative D call: TRBD1 (5 bases). The CDR3 has 11 amino acids. V was trimmed by 8 bases and J by 8 bases, leaving 12 bases between them. Looked up from germline, CDR1 is MNHNS and CDR2 is SASEGT. Here the CDR3 DNA reads TGTGCCAGCGGGGCCTGGCGGGGCTACACCTTC. Translation gives CASGAWRGYTF.

This chain connects TRBV28 to TRBJ2-1; D may match TRBD1 or TRBD2 (6 bases each). Germline V CDR1 and CDR2: MDHEN, SYDVKM. The length of the CDR3 is 16 residues. Trimming pared 6 bases from V and 0 bases from J, leaving 15 bases between. The CDR3 region is CASRRDIPSSYNEQFF. The CDR3 DNA sequence: TGTGCCAGCAGGCGGGACATCCCGAGCTCCTACAATGAGCAGTTCTTC.

This clone occurred a few times. The chain combines TRBV11-2 with TRBJ1-1; D gene ambiguous. This CDR3 has 13 amino acids. Looked up from germline, CDR1 is SGHAT and CDR2 is FQNNGV. V lost 0 bases, J lost 8 bases, and 10 bases lay in between. In DNA form, the CDR3 reads TGTGCCAGCAGCTTAGAAGCCGGCGGCGAAGCTTTCTTT. Translating gives CASSLEAGGEAFF.

The chain is built from TRBV9 and TRBJ1-2, with 7 bases aligning to TRBD1. CDR1 is SGDLS, CDR2 YYNGEE, per germline. The CDR3 length is 17 residues. V gave up 0 bases and J gave up 3 bases; unmatched junction bases: 11. CDR3: CASSVAPDRAADYGYTF. The CDR3 DNA reads TGTGCCAGCAGCGTAGCACCAGACAGGGCTGCTGACTATGGCTACACCTTC.

The chain is built from TRBV27 and TRBJ1-3; the match to TRBD1 covers 7 bases. The CDR3 consists of 22 residues. CDR1 MNHEY and CDR2 SMNVEV come from the germline V gene (reference sequence). The trim removed 5 bases at V and 0 bases at J, leaving 25 bases unmatched. CDR3 loop: CASSPRHLTIRDSGYSGNTIYF. The CDR3 DNA reads TGTGCCAGCAGTCCACGACACCTCACCATCCGGGACAGCGGATACTCTGGAAACACCATATATTTT.

This clone is a singleton in its sample. CDR3 in DNA: TGTGCCAGTAGTCCGGCCCAAACCTCGGACAGGGGGCGGACAGATACGCAGTATTTT. Protein sequence: CASSPAQTSDRGRTDTQYF. V and J are TRBV19 and TRBJ2-3, with 11 bases matching TRBD1. Germline values: CDR1 LNHDA, CDR2 SQIVND (reference sequence). The V and J ends lost 5 bases and 3 bases, in that order; junction bases with no gene match: 16. The CDR3 extends over 19 amino acids.

In DNA, the CDR3 is TGCGCCAGCAGTGAGTCAGGTAGGGGCGGAGAGCAGTACTTC. Residues: CASSESGRGGEQYF. V gene TRBV10-1 combines with J gene TRBJ2-7; D may be TRBD1 (5 bases). Germline assignment: CDR1 WNHNN and CDR2 SYGVQD (reference sequence). Trimming took off 0 bases at V and 7 bases at J, with 13 bases between the two ends. The CDR3 runs to 14 residues.